This T cell receptor (beta chain) was recovered during a study of cytomegalovirus exposure and HLA in healthy donors. Primers: 60 Vbeta forward and 13 Jbeta reverse. Method: immunoSEQ multiplex PCR; TCRdb's copy keeps in-frame clones and lacks some. The sample lists about 150,000 clones, roughly 82% seen once, with roughly 7.3% in the top ten. Trimming cost V 10 bases and J 5 bases, with 14 bases left between them. Germline CDR1 reads ENHRY; CDR2 reads SYGVKD. This CDR3 is 12 amino acids long. This clone was counted a single time. The gene calls are TRBV10-3 and TRBJ1-1, with D unresolved. This TCR came from a young man in good health and CMV-seronegative. Source material: PBMCs. This CDR3 is CATEAGGTEAFF. CDR3 coding DNA: TGTGCCACTGAGGCGGGAGGGACTGAAGCTTTCTTT.